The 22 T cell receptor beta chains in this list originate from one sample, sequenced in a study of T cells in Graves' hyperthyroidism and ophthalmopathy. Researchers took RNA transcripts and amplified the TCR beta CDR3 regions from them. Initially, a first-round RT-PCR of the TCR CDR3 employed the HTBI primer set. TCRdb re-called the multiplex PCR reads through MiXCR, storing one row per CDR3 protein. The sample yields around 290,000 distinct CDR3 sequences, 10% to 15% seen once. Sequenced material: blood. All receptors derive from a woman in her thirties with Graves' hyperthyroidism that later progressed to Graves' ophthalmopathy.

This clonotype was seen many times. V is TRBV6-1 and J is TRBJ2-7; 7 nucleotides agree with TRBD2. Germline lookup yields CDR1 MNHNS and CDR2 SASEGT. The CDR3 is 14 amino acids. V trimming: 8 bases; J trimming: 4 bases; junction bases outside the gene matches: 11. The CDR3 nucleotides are TGTGCCAGCGGGACGGGGAGGGCCCAATACGAGCAGTACTTC. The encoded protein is CASGTGRAQYEQYF.

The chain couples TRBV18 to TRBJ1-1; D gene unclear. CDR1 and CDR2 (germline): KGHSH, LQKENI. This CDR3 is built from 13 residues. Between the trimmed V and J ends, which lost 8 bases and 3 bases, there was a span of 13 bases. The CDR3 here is CASHRPVDTEAFF. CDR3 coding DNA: TGTGCCAGCCACCGCCCGGTGGACACTGAAGCTTTCTTT.

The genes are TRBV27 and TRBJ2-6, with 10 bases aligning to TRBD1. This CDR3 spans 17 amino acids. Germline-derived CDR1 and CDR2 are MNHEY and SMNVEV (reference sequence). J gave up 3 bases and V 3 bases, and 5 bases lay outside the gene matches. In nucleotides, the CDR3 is TGTGCCAGCAGTTTGGGGACAGGGGTGGGTGGGGCCAACGTCCTGACTTTC. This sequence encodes CASSLGTGVGGANVLTF.

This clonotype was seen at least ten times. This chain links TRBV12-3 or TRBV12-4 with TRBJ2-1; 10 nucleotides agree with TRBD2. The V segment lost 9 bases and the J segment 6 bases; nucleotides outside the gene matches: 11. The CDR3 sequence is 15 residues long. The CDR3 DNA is TGTGCCAGTCTCCCTGGGAGCGGGAGGGCCAATGAGCAGTTCTTC. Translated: CASLPGSGRANEQFF.

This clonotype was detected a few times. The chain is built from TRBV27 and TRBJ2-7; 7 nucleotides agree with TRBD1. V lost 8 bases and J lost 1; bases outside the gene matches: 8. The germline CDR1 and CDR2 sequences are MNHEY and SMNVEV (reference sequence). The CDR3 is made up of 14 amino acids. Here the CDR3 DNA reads TGTGCCAGCGACAAACAGGGGTATTCCTACGAGCAGTACTTC. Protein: CASDKQGYSYEQYF.

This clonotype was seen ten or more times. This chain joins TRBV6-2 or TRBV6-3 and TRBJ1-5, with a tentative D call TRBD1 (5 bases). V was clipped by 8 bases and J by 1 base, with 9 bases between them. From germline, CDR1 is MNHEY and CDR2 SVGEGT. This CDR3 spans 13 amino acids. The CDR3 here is CASGRDSNQPQHF. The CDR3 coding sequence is TGTGCCAGCGGTAGGGACAGCAATCAGCCCCAGCATTTT.

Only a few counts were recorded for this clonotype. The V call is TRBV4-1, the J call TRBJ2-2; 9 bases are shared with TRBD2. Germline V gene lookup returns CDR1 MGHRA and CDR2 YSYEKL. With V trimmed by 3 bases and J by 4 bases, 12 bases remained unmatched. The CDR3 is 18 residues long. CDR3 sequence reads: CASSQGLATLEGTGELFF. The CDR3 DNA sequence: TGCGCCAGCAGCCAGGGACTAGCCACTCTAGAGGGCACCGGGGAGCTGTTTTTT.

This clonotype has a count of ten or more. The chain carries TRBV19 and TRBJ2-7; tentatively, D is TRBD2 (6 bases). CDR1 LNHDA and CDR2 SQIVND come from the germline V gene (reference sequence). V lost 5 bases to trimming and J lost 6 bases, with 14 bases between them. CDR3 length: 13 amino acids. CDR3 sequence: CASSSGTVGEQYF. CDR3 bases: TGTGCCAGTAGTTCCGGGACTGTCGGCGAGCAGTACTTC.

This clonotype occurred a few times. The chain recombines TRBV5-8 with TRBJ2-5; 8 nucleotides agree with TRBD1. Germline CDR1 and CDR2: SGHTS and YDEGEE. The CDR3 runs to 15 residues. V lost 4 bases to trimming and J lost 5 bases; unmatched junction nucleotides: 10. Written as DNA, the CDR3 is TGTGCCAGCAGCACCCAAGTTGCAGGGGGCGAGACCCAGTACTTC. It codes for CASSTQVAGGETQYF.

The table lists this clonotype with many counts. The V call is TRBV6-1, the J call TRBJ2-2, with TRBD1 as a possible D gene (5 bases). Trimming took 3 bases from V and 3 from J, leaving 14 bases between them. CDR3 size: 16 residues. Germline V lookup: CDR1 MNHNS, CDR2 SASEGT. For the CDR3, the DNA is TGTGCCAGCAGTGACAAGGGGTTTATGGACACCGGGGAGCTGTTTTTT. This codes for CASSDKGFMDTGELFF.

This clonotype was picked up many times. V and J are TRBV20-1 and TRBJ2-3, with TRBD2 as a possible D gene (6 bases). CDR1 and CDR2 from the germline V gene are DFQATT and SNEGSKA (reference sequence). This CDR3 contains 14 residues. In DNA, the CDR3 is TGCAGCCTCTCCTTAGCGGCTAGCACAGATACGCAGTATTTT. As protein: CSLSLAASTDTQYF.

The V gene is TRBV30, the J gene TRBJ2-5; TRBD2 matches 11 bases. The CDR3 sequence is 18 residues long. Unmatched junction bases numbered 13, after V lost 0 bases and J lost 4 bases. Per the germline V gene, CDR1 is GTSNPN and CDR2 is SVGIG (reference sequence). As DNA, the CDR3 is TGTGCCTGGAGTGTCCGGGATAGCGGGAGGGCCAAGGGAGAGACCCAGTACTTC. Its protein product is CAWSVRDSGRAKGETQYF.

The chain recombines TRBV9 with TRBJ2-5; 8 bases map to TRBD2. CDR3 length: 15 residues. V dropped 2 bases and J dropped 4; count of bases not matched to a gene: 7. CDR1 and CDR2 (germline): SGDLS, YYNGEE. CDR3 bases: TGTGCCAGCAGCGTGAGCGGGAGTAGGGGAGAGACCCAGTACTTC. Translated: CASSVSGSRGETQYF.

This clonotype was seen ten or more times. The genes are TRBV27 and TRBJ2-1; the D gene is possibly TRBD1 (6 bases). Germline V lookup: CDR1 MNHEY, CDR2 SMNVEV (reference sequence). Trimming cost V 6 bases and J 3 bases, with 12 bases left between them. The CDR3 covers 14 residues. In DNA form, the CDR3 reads TGTGCCAGCAGCCGAGGGACATTCTACAATGAGCAGTTCTTC. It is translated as CASSRGTFYNEQFF.

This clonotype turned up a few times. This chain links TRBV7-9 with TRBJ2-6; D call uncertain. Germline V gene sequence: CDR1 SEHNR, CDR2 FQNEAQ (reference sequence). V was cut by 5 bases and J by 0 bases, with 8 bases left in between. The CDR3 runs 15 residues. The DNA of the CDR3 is TGTGCCAGCAGCCGGGCCATCTCTGGGGCCAACGTCCTGACTTTC. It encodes CASSRAISGANVLTF.

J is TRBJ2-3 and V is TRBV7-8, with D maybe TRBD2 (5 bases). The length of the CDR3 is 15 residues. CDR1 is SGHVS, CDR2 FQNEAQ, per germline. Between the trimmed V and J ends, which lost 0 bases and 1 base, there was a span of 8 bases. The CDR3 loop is CASSLAISGTDTQYF. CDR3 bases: TGTGCCAGCAGCTTAGCAATTAGCGGCACAGATACGCAGTATTTT.

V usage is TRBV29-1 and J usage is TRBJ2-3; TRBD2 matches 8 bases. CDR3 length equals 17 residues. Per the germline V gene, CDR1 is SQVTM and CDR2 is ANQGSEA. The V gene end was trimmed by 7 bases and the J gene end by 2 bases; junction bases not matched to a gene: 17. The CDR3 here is CSAEDGGGSGFTDTQYF. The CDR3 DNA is TGCAGCGCTGAGGACGGGGGGGGTTCTGGGTTCACAGATACGCAGTATTTT.

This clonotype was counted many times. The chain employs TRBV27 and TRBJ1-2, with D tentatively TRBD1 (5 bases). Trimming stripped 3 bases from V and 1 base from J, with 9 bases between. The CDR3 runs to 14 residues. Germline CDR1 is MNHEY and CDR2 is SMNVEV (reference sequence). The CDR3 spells CASSFQGLNYGYTF. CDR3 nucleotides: TGTGCCAGCAGTTTCCAGGGCCTTAACTATGGCTACACCTTC.

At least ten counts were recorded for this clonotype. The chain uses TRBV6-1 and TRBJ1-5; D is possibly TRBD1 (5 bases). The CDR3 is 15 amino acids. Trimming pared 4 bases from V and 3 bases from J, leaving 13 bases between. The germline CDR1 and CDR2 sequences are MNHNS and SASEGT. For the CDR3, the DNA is TGTGCCAGCAGTGGCCGGGACGGCGTCAATCAGCCCCAGCATTTT. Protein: CASSGRDGVNQPQHF.

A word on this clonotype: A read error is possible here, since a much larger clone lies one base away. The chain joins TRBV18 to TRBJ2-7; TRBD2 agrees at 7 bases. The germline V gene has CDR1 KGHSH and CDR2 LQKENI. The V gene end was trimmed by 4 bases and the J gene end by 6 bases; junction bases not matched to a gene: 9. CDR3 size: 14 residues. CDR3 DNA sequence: TGTGCCAGCTCACGGGCTAGCGGCTTTCGCGAGCAGTACTTC. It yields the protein CASSRASGFREQYF.

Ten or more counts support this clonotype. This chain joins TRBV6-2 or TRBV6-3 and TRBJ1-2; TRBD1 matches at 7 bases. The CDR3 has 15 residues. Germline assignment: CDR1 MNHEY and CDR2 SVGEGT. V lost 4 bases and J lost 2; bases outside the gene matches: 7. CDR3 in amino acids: CASSLNTGANYGYTF. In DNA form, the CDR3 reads TGTGCCAGCAGTTTGAACACAGGGGCAAACTATGGCTACACCTTC.

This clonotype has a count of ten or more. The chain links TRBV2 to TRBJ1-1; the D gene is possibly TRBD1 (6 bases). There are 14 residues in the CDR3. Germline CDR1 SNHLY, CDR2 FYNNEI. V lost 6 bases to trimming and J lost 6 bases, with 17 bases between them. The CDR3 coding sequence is TGTGCCAGCAGCCGGGCAGGGGTGAGCGCTGAAGCTTTCTTT. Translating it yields CASSRAGVSAEAFF.